This T cell receptor beta chain came from a study of cytomegalovirus exposure and HLA in healthy donors. Each donor's status was that of a healthy bone marrow donor. Study-level results: Across donors, presence/absence analyses took sequencing depth to be roughly uniform. Highly shared sequence variants in one cluster were likely a sequencing artifact. Most subjects had HLA-A and HLA-B alleles reportedly predicted accurately by TCR beta sequences.

PCR primers comprised 60 Vbeta and 13 Jbeta primers. Sequencing used immunoSEQ multiplex PCR; TCRdb keeps in-frame clones, though not all of them. The table records a few hundred thousand clones, roughly 80% of them present only once. For this clone: As yet, its antigen is unknown.

Trimming took 7 bases from V and 2 from J, leaving 11 bases between them. Germline V lookup: CDR1 MNHNS, CDR2 SASEGT. The CDR3 has 13 amino acids. The sample taken for sequencing was PBMCs. The chain joins TRBV6-1 to TRBJ1-1, with no clear D. This receptor was identified in a man aged 30 to 45 in good health and CMV-seronegative. This CDR3 reads CASTLGANTEAFF. CDR3 DNA sequence: TGTGCCAGCACTCTTGGAGCTAACACTGAAGCTTTCTTT.